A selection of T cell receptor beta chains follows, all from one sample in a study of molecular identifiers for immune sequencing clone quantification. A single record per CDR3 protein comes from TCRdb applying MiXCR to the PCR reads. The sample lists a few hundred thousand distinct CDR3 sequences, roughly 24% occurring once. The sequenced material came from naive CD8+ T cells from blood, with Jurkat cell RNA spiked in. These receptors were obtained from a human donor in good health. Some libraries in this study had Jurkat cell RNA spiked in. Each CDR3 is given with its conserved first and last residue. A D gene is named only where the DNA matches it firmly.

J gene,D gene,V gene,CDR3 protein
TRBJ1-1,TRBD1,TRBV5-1,CASRNRGTEAFF
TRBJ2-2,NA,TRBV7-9,CASTPGRGASGELFF
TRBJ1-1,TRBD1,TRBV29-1,CSVSTGTGGFAEAFF
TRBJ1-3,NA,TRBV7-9,CASSLYPDTIYF
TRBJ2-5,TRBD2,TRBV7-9,CASSSTSGGIDQYF
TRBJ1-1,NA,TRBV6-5,CASSYSDWGTEAFF
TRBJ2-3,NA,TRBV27,CASSPSGVHTQYF
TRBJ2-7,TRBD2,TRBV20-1,CSARDGLAGLYEQYF
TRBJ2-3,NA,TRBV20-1,CSARPQGIGSTDTQYF
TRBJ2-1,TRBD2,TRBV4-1,CASSQEPGLEFNEQFF
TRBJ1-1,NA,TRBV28,CASSVTVMNTEAFF
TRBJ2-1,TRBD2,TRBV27,CASSFQGGSEQFF
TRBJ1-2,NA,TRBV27,CASRLGHSYGYTF
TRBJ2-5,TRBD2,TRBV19,CASSMVLAGLQETQYF
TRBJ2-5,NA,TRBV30,CAWGPGAGETQYF
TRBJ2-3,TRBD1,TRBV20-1,CSANPGQGADTQYF
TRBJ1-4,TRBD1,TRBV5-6,CASSFGTGFEKLFF
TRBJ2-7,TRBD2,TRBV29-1,CSVGGGGIHEQYF
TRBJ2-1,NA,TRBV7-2,CASSLGPLSNEQFF
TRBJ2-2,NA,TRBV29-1,CSVGRDTGELFF
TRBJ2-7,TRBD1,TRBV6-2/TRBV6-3,CASRPTGILHEQYF
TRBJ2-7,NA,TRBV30,CAWSVGVGPTYEQYF
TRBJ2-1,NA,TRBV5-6,CASSPERNYNEQFF
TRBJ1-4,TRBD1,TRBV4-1,CASSQEISLNRGQGEKLFF
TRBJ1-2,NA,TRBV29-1,CSSENLENPNYGYTF
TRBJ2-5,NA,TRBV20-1,CSATPGFQETQYF
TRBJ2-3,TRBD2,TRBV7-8,CASSLSGTSGSDTQYF
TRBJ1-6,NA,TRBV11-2,CASSLTPYNSPLHF
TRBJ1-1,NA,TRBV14,CASSQASPMNTEAFF
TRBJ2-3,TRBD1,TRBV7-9,CASNSGTDKPDTQYF
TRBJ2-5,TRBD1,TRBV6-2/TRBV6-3,CATIQWGDRGAETQYF
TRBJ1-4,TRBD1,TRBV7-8,CASSLVTGAYNEKLFF
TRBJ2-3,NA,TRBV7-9,CASSQPTYTQYF
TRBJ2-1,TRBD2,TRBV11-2,CASGGRLRDEQFF
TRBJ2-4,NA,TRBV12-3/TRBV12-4,CASRTTGTEGWIQYF
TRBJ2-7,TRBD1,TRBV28,CASSPDRLMDEQYF
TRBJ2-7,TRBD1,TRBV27,CASSLGAGGTYVQYF
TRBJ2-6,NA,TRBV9,CASSEGKTGANVLTF
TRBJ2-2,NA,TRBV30,CACQATNTGELFF
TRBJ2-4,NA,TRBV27,CASSPWDVRTKNIQYF
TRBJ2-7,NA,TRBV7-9,CASSSDMSYEQYF
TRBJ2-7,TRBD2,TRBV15,CATSKTSGPSYEQYF
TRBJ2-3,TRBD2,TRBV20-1,CSARLGLAGADTQYF
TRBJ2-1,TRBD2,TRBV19,CASSHGTSGHSEQFF
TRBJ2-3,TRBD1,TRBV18,CASSREDRATTDTQYF
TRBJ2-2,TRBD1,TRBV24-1,CATSGDSCTGELFF
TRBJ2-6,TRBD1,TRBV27,CASSWDSLASGANVLTF
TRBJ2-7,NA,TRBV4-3,CASSQDGLATSIEPQYF
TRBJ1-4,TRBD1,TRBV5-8,CASSLEATGSEKLFF
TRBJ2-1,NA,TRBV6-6,CASSSHPTYNEQFF
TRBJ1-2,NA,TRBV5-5,CASSLDRVSYDGYTF
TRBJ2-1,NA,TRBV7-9,CASSLVVVSGRYNEQFF
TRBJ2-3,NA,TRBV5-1,CASSLGQGRVKDTQYF
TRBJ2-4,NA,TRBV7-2,CASSLSRGKNIQYF
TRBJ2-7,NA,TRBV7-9,CASSQGASYEQYF
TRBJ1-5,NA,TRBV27,CASSEINQPQHF